These T cell receptor beta chains were read from a single sample in a study of T cell repertoires in aging, cancer and after chemotherapy. TCRdb re-analysed the multiplex PCR reads in MiXCR, keeping a single row per CDR3 protein. Among about 6,000 distinct CDR3 sequences, roughly a quarter were seen once, and the ten largest hold around a tenth. The sample consisted of blood. Receptors originate from a human donor in good health. CDR3s include the opening cysteine and the closing phenylalanine or tryptophan. Each record gives: V gene, clone size, J gene, D gene, CDR3 DNA, CDR3 protein. The D gene is left open where the match is weak. Size tells how often a clone was seen (once, few, many) or the class of an expanded clone, and some rows leave it out.

TRBV19,medium-sized,TRBJ1-3,.,TGTGCCAGTAGTATAGTAGGGGGTGAAAACACCATATATTTT,CASSIVGGENTIYF
TRBV5-4,medium-sized,TRBJ1-2,TRBD1,TGTGCCAGCAGTGGGGACAGGGTTGGGAACTATGGCTACACCTTC,CASSGDRVGNYGYTF
TRBV24-1,medium-sized,TRBJ2-6,.,TGTGCCACCAGTGAAGGCAGGGTCAACTCTGGGGCCAACGTCCTGACTTTC,CATSEGRVNSGANVLTF
TRBV6-1,medium-sized,TRBJ1-2,.,TGTGCCAGTTTCGGGGTCTGGCACTATGGCTACACCTTC,CASFGVWHYGYTF
TRBV30,medium-sized,TRBJ1-5,.,TGTGCCTGGAGTGCCGTTCGAGGGGGTCAGCCCCAGCATTTT,CAWSAVRGGQPQHF
TRBV3-1,.,TRBJ1-1,TRBD1,TGTGCCAGCAGCGGGACAGGGGGGAGCACTGAAGCTTTCTTT,CASSGTGGSTEAFF
TRBV25-1,.,TRBJ1-1,.,TGTGCCAGCAGTGAAGAAGTTTGGAGAGGAACTGAAGCTTTCTTT,CASSEEVWRGTEAFF
TRBV6-5,medium-sized,TRBJ1-1,.,TGTGCCAGCAGTTACTCGCCCTTATTGACAGTTGGTATGAACACTGAAGCTTTCTTT,CASSYSPLLTVGMNTEAFF
TRBV24-1,medium-sized,TRBJ1-2,.,TGTGCCACCAGTGAGCCGGGGCAGGGGTTGCTTGGCTACACCTTC,CATSEPGQGLLGYTF
TRBV2,.,TRBJ2-1,TRBD2,TGTGCCAGCAGTGAGGCTAGCGGGGGGGCGGAGCAGTTCTTC,CASSEASGGAEQFF
TRBV7-2,few,TRBJ2-3,.,TGTGCCAGCAGCTTAGGAGGGGGGAACACAGATACGCAGTATTTT,CASSLGGGNTDTQYF
TRBV20-1,.,TRBJ2-2,TRBD2,TGCAGTGCCAAACTAGCGGGAGGGAAGAGCGGGGAGCTGTTTTTT,CSAKLAGGKSGELFF
TRBV28,few,TRBJ1-1,TRBD1,TGTGCCAGCAGCTCCGGGACAGGCTACACTGAAGCTTTCTTT,CASSSGTGYTEAFF
TRBV4-3,medium-sized,TRBJ1-2,.,TGCGCCAGCAGCCAAGACAGGACGGAGTACTATGGCTACACCTTC,CASSQDRTEYYGYTF
TRBV4-3,few,TRBJ2-4,.,TGCGCCAGCAGCCAAGTTGTAGGCTTGCGGTCCAAAAACATTCAGTACTTC,CASSQVVGLRSKNIQYF
TRBV5-5,.,TRBJ2-3,TRBD2,TGCGCCAGCAGCGACTCCCCGGGACTAGCGGGGCGTAGCACAGATACGCAGTATTTT,CASSDSPGLAGRSTDTQYF
TRBV30,large,TRBJ1-4,.,TGTGCCTGGAGTGGGGGGTTACGGGAAAAACTGTTTTTT,CAWSGGLREKLFF
TRBV11-2,few,TRBJ1-6,.,TGTGCCAGCAGCTTGGGGGCAACAGGGCTCAGCTCCTATAATTCACCCCTCCACTTT,CASSLGATGLSSYNSPLHF
TRBV19,medium-sized,TRBJ2-6,.,TGTGCCAGTACCTTCCCCGGGGCCAACGTCCTGACTTTC,CASTFPGANVLTF
TRBV18,medium-sized,TRBJ1-3,.,TGTGCCAGCTCACCACCGGCAGGAAACACCATATATTTT,CASSPPAGNTIYF
TRBV18,few,TRBJ2-5,.,TGTGCCAGCTCCAGGGGTCAAGAGACCCAGTACTTC,CASSRGQETQYF
TRBV5-4,.,TRBJ2-5,TRBD1,TGTGCCAGCAGCTCTGCGGACAGGGGAAAAGAGACCCAGTACTTC,CASSSADRGKETQYF
TRBV21-1,.,TRBJ2-1,.,TGTGCCAGCAGCAACCGAGGACTAGCGGGATACCTTTGGAATGAGCAGTTCTTC,CASSNRGLAGYLWNEQFF
TRBV6-5,medium-sized,TRBJ1-1,TRBD1,TGTGCCAGCAGTTACCTGGGACAGGGGTTGAACACTGAAGCTTTCTTT,CASSYLGQGLNTEAFF
TRBV27,medium-sized,TRBJ2-7,.,TGTGCCAGCAGCTCCTGGGGCCTTCAGGGCGAGCAGTACTTC,CASSSWGLQGEQYF
TRBV20-1,medium-sized,TRBJ1-2,.,TGCAGTGCTACACCCTCCTATGGCTACACCTTC,CSATPSYGYTF
TRBV30,medium-sized,TRBJ1-1,.,TGTGCCTGTGCCCGCGCAGCGAACACTGAAGCTTTCTTT,CACARAANTEAFF
TRBV4-1,.,TRBJ1-4,TRBD1,TGCGCCAGCAGCCAAGATGGGGGAGGACAGGCTAATGAAAAACTGTTTTTT,CASSQDGGGQANEKLFF
TRBV9,.,TRBJ2-5,.,TGTGCCAGCAGCGTAGAGGGGGGGGGAGAGACCCAGTACTTC,CASSVEGGGETQYF
TRBV6-1,medium-sized,TRBJ2-3,.,TGTGCCAGCAGTGGATCCACCGGGACTCTAAGGCCAGATACGCAGTATTTT,CASSGSTGTLRPDTQYF
TRBV5-6,medium-sized,TRBJ1-1,.,TGTGCCAGCAGCCGTACAGGGTACAGCACTGAAGCTTTCTTT,CASSRTGYSTEAFF
TRBV18,medium-sized,TRBJ1-4,.,TGTGCCAGCTCACCACGGGGGCTGGGTGAAAAACTGTTTTTT,CASSPRGLGEKLFF
TRBV30,medium-sized,TRBJ1-4,.,TGTGCCTATCTAGACAGGACCAGACCGAAACTGTTTTTT,CAYLDRTRPKLFF
TRBV6-1,.,TRBJ2-5,TRBD1,TGTGCCAGCAGACCGGACAGGGGGCGAGAGACCCAGTACTTC,CASRPDRGRETQYF
TRBV5-4,.,TRBJ2-5,TRBD2,TGTGCCAGCAGCTTGACTAGCGGGAGAAGGGAGACCCAGTACTTC,CASSLTSGRRETQYF
TRBV12-3/TRBV12-4,few,TRBJ2-1,.,TGTGCCAGCAGTTTATATGGGGACTACAATGAGCAGTTCTTC,CASSLYGDYNEQFF
TRBV12-3/TRBV12-4,.,TRBJ2-3,TRBD2,TGTGCCAGCAGTGAAGTAGCGGGAGGACCGAATACGCAGTATTTT,CASSEVAGGPNTQYF
TRBV4-2,.,TRBJ2-7,.,TGTGCCAGCAGCCAAGAAAGGACGGTGCTCTACGAGCAGTACTTC,CASSQERTVLYEQYF
TRBV20-1,.,TRBJ2-3,TRBD2,TGCAGTGTCAGGGGGGCGGGGGGGCCGGCAGATACGCAGTATTTT,CSVRGAGGPADTQYF
TRBV29-1,large,TRBJ1-2,TRBD1,TGCAGCGTTAGACCTCCGGGACAGGTTAACTATGGCTACACCTTC,CSVRPPGQVNYGYTF